Below, 26 T cell receptor beta chains from the same sample are listed, as sequenced in a study of identical twins. MiXCR, applied by TCRdb to the 5' RACE reads, yields one record per CDR3 protein. The sample holds about 920,000 distinct CDR3 sequences, 9% to 15% seen once. The data also belong to a second study, concerning yellow fever vaccine responses in identical twins.

Material: PBMCs. Every receptor here comes from a woman aged 18-29 years in good health.

This clonotype was observed a handful of times. The chain has TRBV16 and TRBJ2-1; D not certain. The CDR3 extends over 15 amino acids. Trimming removed 2 bases at V and 7 bases at J, with 15 bases between. Looked up from germline, CDR1 is KGHSY and CDR2 is FQNENV. The CDR3: CASSQGPYTGNEQFF. CDR3 coding DNA: TGTGCCAGCAGCCAAGGTCCTTACACCGGGAATGAGCAGTTCTTC.

This clonotype was counted only a few times. J is TRBJ2-7 and V is TRBV9; no definite D call. The CDR3 contains 15 residues. V was pared by 0 bases and J by 3 bases, with 13 bases between. Germline V gene data show CDR1 as SGDLS and CDR2 as YYNGEE. This CDR3 is CASSVEERPFYEQYF. CDR3 bases: TGTGCCAGCAGCGTAGAGGAACGGCCGTTCTACGAGCAGTACTTC. Full variable domain (outside the CDR3, taken from reference TRBV9 and TRBJ2-7): DSGVTQTPKHLITATGQRVTLRCSPRSGDLSVYWYQQSLDQGLQFLIQYYNGEERAKGNILERFSAQQFPDLHSELNLSSLELGDSALYFCASSVEERPFYEQYFGPGTRLTVT.

This chain joins TRBV18 and TRBJ1-1; no firm D call. CDR3 size: 15 residues. V was shortened by 3 bases and J by 8 bases, with 19 bases between the two germline ends. Per germline, CDR1 KGHSH and CDR2 LQKENI. The CDR3 spells CASSPNPQNTVEAFF. CDR3 in DNA: TGTGCCAGCTCACCCAACCCACAGAACACTGTGGAAGCTTTCTTT.

This clonotype was seen a handful of times. J is TRBJ1-1 and V is TRBV15; no clear D. CDR1 is LNHNV, CDR2 YYDKDF, per germline (reference sequence). The CDR3 spans 15 residues. Trimming cost V 1 base and J 3 bases, with 12 bases left between them. CDR3 sequence: CATSRVISGDTEAFF. For the CDR3, the DNA is TGTGCCACCAGCAGAGTAATAAGCGGGGACACTGAAGCTTTCTTT.

The rearrangement links TRBV28 to TRBJ2-7; 7 bases are a match to TRBD1. The germline V gene encodes CDR1 MDHEN and CDR2 SYDVKM. The ends lost 5 bases at V and 6 bases at J; junction bases unmatched: 7. The CDR3 is 13 residues long. For the CDR3, the DNA is TGTGCCAGCAGTACCACCGGGACAGCCGAGCAGTACGTC. Protein sequence: CASSTTGTAEQYV.

This clonotype was found a few times. This chain uses TRBV3-1 with TRBJ2-3, with a tentative D call TRBD2 (5 bases). Deletions cut 0 bases from V and 2 bases from J, with 6 bases between. CDR3 size: 14 residues. CDR1 and CDR2 (germline): LGHDT, YNNKEL (reference sequence). CDR3 nucleotides: TGTGCCAGCAGCCAAGAAGCGGTCACAGATACGCAGTATTTT. Protein sequence: CASSQEAVTDTQYF.

This clonotype was detected only a few times. The chain joins TRBV4-1 to TRBJ1-2, with D maybe TRBD1 (6 bases). The germline gives CDR1 MGHRA, CDR2 YSYEKL. This CDR3 is built from 13 residues. V shed 3 bases and J shed 4 bases, with 9 bases lying between them. CDR3: CASSQGTPYGYTF. For the CDR3, the DNA is TGCGCCAGCAGCCAGGGGACACCCTATGGCTACACCTTC.

This clonotype was seen more than once but under ten times. The chain links TRBV20-1 to TRBJ2-5; D possibly corresponds to TRBD1 (6 bases). CDR3 size: 14 residues. Germline V gene data show CDR1 as DFQATT and CDR2 as SNEGSKA (reference sequence). Trimming removed 2 bases from V and 5 bases from J, with 15 bases in between. In DNA, the CDR3 is TGCAGTGCTAGAAAGGGGGACCCACTGGAGACCCAGTACTTC. Residues: CSARKGDPLETQYF.

This clonotype was found a few times. This chain connects TRBV5-1 to TRBJ1-1; no clear D gene. The germline V and J ends were trimmed by 3 bases and 7 bases, with 16 bases remaining between them. CDR1 and CDR2 (germline): SGHRS, YFSETQ. The CDR3 runs to 14 residues. In DNA, the CDR3 is TGCGCCAGCAGCTCGGACGGGGTTGGGAATGAAGCTTTCTTT. Amino acids: CASSSDGVGNEAFF.

The chain joins TRBV7-3 to TRBJ2-5; tentative D call: TRBD1 (6 bases). Trimming removed 5 bases from V and 5 bases from J, with 18 bases in between. Germline V lookup: CDR1 SGHTA, CDR2 FQGTGA. The CDR3 loop spans 15 amino acids. The CDR3 DNA reads TGTGCCAGCAGCCCCACTGGGGGACATATGGAGACCCAGTACTTC. Protein sequence: CASSPTGGHMETQYF.

The sample holds one count of this clonotype. This chain uses TRBV6-1 with TRBJ2-3; 9 nucleotides match TRBD2. The junction had 10 bases not matched to a gene; V was cut back by 8 bases and J by 4 bases. Germline V gives CDR1 MNHNS, CDR2 SASEGT. The length of the CDR3 is 15 residues. CDR3 loop: CASGIRTSVADTQYF. The CDR3, as DNA: TGTGCCAGCGGGATTCGGACTAGCGTTGCAGATACGCAGTATTTT.

This clonotype was seen more than once but under ten times. The J gene is TRBJ1-1, the V gene TRBV5-1; D remains unclear. In germline, CDR1 is SGHRS, CDR2 YFSETQ. The CDR3 contains 14 residues. The V and J ends lost 5 bases and 1 base respectively, with 12 bases between them. The CDR3 sequence: CASRIGVANTEAFF. As DNA, the CDR3 is TGCGCCAGCAGAATTGGGGTTGCGAACACTGAAGCTTTCTTT.

This clonotype was detected a few times. The rearrangement uses TRBV28 and TRBJ1-3; weak D call: TRBD1 (6 bases). Trimming took 3 bases from V and 0 from J, leaving 9 bases between them. This CDR3 comprises 15 residues. The V gene's germline CDR1 is MDHEN and CDR2 SYDVKM. The CDR3 coding sequence is TGTGCCAGCAGTTTTGGGACATTCTCTGGAAACACCATATATTTT. Its translation is CASSFGTFSGNTIYF.

The CDR3 nucleotides read TGTGCCAGCAGCCGGGGGGAGGGCCCCTACACAGATACGCAGTATTTT. Translation gives CASSRGEGPYTDTQYF. The chain recombines TRBV28 with TRBJ2-3; 7 bases are a match to TRBD2. The germline CDR1 and CDR2 sequences are MDHEN and SYDVKM. V gave up 6 bases and J gave up 2 bases; unmatched junction bases: 11. The CDR3 totals 16 residues.

In this sample, this clonotype turned up a few times. This chain joins TRBV5-6 and TRBJ2-5, with D perhaps matching TRBD1 (6 bases). The CDR3 has 14 amino acids. Trimming stripped 4 bases from V and 2 bases from J, with 12 bases between. Germline V CDR1 and CDR2: SGHDT, YYEEEE. The CDR3 here is CASSTTRGQETQYF. The CDR3 DNA sequence: TGTGCCAGCAGCACGACCAGGGGACAAGAGACCCAGTACTTC. Combining the CDR3 with reference TRBV5-6 and TRBJ2-5 gives the whole variable domain DAGVTQSPTHLIKTRGQQVTLRCSPKSGHDTVSWYQQALGQGPQFIFQYYEEEERQRGNFPDRFSGHQFPNYSSELNVNALLLGDSALYLCASSTTRGQETQYFGPGTRLLVL.

The chain combines TRBV6-1 with TRBJ1-2; D is unresolved. The CDR3 consists of 17 residues. Trimming removed 6 bases at V and 1 base at J, with 21 bases between. Per germline, CDR1 MNHNS and CDR2 SASEGT. The CDR3 spells CASSPPPWGCRNYGYTF. The CDR3, as DNA: TGTGCCAGCAGCCCCCCCCCTTGGGGTTGTCGTAACTATGGCTACACCTTC.

The chain carries TRBV7-2 and TRBJ2-3, with unresolved D. Germline CDR1 and CDR2: SGHTA and FQGNSA. V was trimmed by 5 bases and J by 0 bases, leaving 9 bases between them. This CDR3 has 14 amino acids. The CDR3 loop reads CASSLFTSTDTQYF. The CDR3 nucleotides are TGTGCCAGCAGCCTATTTACTAGCACAGATACGCAGTATTTT.

The chain couples TRBV19 to TRBJ1-1, with 11 positions matching TRBD1. This CDR3 contains 13 residues. Trimming removed 10 bases from V and 2 bases from J; junction bases left unmatched: 3. Germline assignment: CDR1 LNHDA and CDR2 SQIVND (reference sequence). CDR3 protein: CATGQGANTEAFF. For the CDR3, the DNA is TGTGCCACCGGACAGGGGGCAAACACTGAAGCTTTCTTT.

The table lists this clonotype with a few counts. The gene calls are TRBV5-1 and TRBJ2-5, with a possible D match to TRBD1 (5 bases). The CDR3 has 14 residues. Germline CDR1 reads SGHRS; CDR2 reads YFSETQ. V dropped 3 bases and J dropped 1 base, with 10 bases sitting between them. Written as DNA, the CDR3 is TGCGCCAGCAGCTCCTGGACAACCCAAGAGACCCAGTACTTC. The encoded protein is CASSSWTTQETQYF.

This clonotype was found many times. The chain combines TRBV12-3 or TRBV12-4 with TRBJ2-2, with a tentative D call TRBD1 (6 bases). The V gene lost 3 bases and the J gene lost 5 bases, with 10 bases spanning the gap. The CDR3 contains 14 residues. CDR3 in amino acids: CASSLRTVTGELFF. For the CDR3, the DNA is TGTGCCAGCAGTTTGAGGACAGTTACCGGGGAGCTGTTTTTT.

In this sample, this clonotype turned up a few times. This chain joins TRBV12-3 or TRBV12-4 and TRBJ2-3; D is possibly TRBD2 (6 bases). The V gene lost 7 bases and the J gene lost 0 bases, with 14 bases spanning the gap. This CDR3 region has 15 residues. The CDR3 DNA is TGTGCCAGCACCAAAGGTAGCGGCAGCACAGATACGCAGTATTTT. This sequence encodes CASTKGSGSTDTQYF.

Only a few counts were recorded for this clonotype. V usage is TRBV13 and J usage is TRBJ1-4; D remains ambiguous. V was trimmed by 1 base and J by 10 bases, leaving 7 bases between them. The CDR3 length is 12 residues. Germline assignment: CDR1 PRHDT and CDR2 FYEKMQ (reference sequence). The CDR3 is CASSLADGKLFF. The CDR3 DNA is TGTGCCAGCAGCTTAGCGGACGGAAAACTGTTTTTT.

The chain combines TRBV11-2 with TRBJ2-1; D unclear. The V and J ends lost 5 bases and 1 base respectively, with 15 bases between them. Germline V gene lookup returns CDR1 SGHAT and CDR2 FQNNGV. The CDR3 consists of 16 residues. CDR3 sequence (DNA): TGTGCCAGCAGCCCGTGGGTAGTGCAGTCCTACAATGAGCAGTTCTTC. As protein: CASSPWVVQSYNEQFF.

This chain connects TRBV11-2 to TRBJ2-1, with a tentative D call TRBD1 (6 bases). The CDR3 is 18 residues long. Trimming removed 5 bases at V and 5 bases at J, with 25 bases between. Germline assignment: CDR1 SGHAT and CDR2 FQNNGV. DNA of the CDR3: TGTGCCAGCAGCCAATCGGGACAACACCACTCCGGAAACAATGAGCAGTTCTTC. This gives the protein CASSQSGQHHSGNNEQFF.

CDR3: CSARDRGGTVSGYEQYF. The DNA of the CDR3 is TGCAGTGCTAGAGACCGGGGAGGTACTGTATCGGGCTACGAGCAGTACTTC. The chain combines TRBV20-1 with TRBJ2-7; TRBD2 might be the D (6 bases). Germline V gene data show CDR1 as DFQATT and CDR2 as SNEGSKA (reference sequence). Trimming took 0 bases from V and 3 from J, leaving 21 bases between them. This CDR3 is 17 amino acids long.

This clonotype appeared many times. The chain employs TRBV3-1 and TRBJ2-7, with D perhaps being TRBD1 or TRBD2 (5 bases each). The V and J ends lost 10 bases and 5 bases respectively, with 12 bases between them. This CDR3 contains 11 residues. The V gene's germline CDR1 is LGHDT and CDR2 YNNKEL (reference sequence). This CDR3 is CATSWGNEQYF. Here the CDR3 DNA reads TGTGCCACCTCATGGGGGAACGAGCAGTACTTC.